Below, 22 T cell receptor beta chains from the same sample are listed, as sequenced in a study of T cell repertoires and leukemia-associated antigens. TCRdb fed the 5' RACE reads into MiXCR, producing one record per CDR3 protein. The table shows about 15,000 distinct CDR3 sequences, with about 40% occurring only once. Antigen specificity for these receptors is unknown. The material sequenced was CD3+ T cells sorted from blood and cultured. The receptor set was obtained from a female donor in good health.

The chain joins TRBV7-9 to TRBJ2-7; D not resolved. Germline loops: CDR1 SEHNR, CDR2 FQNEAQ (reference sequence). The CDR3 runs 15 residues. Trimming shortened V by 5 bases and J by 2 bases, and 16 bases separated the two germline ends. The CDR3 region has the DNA TGTGCCAGCAGCACAATAGGCCGGGCCCCCTACGAGCAGTACTTC. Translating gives CASSTIGRAPYEQYF.

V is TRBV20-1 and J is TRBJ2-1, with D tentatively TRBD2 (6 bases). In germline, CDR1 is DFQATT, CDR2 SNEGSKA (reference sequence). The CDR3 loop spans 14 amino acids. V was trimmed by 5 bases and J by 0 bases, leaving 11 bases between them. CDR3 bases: TGCAGTGCTTCGGGACTGTCCTCCTACAATGAGCAGTTCTTC. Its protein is CSASGLSSYNEQFF.

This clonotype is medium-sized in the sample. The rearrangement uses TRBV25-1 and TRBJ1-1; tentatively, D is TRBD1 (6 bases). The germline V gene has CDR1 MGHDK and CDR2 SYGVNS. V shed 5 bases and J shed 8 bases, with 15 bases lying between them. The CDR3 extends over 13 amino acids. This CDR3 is CASSLRTGTEAFF. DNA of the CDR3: TGTGCCAGCAGTTTGAGGACTGGGACAGAAGCTTTCTTT.

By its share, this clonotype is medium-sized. The CDR3, as DNA: TGCAGCGTTGTCCTAGCGGTGCTCTACGAGCAGTACTTC. Its protein product is CSVVLAVLYEQYF. The gene calls are TRBV29-1 and TRBJ2-7; TRBD2 matches 7 bases. The CDR3 has 13 residues. Trimming cost V 4 bases and J 3 bases; bases outside gene matches: 6. Per the germline V gene, CDR1 is SQVTM and CDR2 is ANQGSEA.

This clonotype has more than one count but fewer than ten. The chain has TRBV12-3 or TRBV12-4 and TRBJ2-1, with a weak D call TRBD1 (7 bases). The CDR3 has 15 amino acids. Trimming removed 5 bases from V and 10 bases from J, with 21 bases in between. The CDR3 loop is CASSQQGTWGVEQFF. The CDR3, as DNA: TGTGCCAGCAGTCAACAGGGGACTTGGGGTGTGGAGCAGTTCTTC.

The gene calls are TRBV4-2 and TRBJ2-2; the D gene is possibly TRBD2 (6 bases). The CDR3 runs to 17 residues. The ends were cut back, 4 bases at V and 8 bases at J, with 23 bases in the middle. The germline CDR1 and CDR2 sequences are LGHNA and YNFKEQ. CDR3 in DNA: TGTGCCAGCAGCCCATCGGGTAGCGGAACGTTCGGGGGGGAGCTGTTTTTT. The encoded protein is CASSPSGSGTFGGELFF.

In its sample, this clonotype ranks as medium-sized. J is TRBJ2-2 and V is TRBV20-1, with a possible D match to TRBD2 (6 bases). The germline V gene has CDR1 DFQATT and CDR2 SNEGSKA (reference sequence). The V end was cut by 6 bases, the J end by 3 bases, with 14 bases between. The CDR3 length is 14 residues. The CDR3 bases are TGCAGTGCCCGTAGCGGAAGGGACACCGGGGAGCTGTTTTTT. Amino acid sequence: CSARSGRDTGELFF.

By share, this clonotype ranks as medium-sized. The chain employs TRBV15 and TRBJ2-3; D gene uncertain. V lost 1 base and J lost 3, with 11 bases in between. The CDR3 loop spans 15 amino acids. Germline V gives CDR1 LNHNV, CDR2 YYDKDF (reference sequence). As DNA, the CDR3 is TGTGCCACCAGCAGAGCTAAGGTCGAGACAGATACGCAGTATTTT. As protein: CATSRAKVETDTQYF.

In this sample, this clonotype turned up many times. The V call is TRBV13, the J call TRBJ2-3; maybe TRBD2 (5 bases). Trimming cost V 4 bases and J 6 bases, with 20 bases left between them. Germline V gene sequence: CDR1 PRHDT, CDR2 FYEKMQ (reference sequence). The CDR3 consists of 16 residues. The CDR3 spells CASSSRDTLRGDTQYF. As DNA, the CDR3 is TGTGCCAGCAGCTCACGGGATACCTTAAGAGGGGATACGCAGTATTTT. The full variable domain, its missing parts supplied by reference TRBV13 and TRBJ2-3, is AAGVIQSPRHLIKEKRETATLKCYPIPRHDTVYWYQQGPGQDPQFLISFYEKMQSDKGSIPDRFSAQQFSDYHSELNMSSLELGDSALYFCASSSRDTLRGDTQYFGPGTRLTVL.

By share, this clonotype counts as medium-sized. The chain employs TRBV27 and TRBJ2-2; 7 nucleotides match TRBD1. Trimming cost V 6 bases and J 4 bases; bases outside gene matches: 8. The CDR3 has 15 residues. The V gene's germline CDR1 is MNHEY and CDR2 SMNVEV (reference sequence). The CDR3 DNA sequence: TGTGCCAGCAGCCTACAGGGGTTTGCCACCGGGGAGCTGTTTTTT. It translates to CASSLQGFATGELFF.

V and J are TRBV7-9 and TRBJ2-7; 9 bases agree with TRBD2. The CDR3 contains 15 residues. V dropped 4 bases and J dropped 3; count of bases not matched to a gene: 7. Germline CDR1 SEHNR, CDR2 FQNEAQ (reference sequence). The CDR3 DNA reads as TGTGCCAGCAGCTCAAGACGAGCGGGAGGCTACGAGCAGTACTTC. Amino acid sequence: CASSSRRAGGYEQYF. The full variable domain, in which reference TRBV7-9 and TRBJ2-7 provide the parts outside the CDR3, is DTGVSQNPRHKITKRGQNVTFRCDPISEHNRLYWYRQTLGQGPEFLTYFQNEAQLEKSRLLSDRFSAERPKGSFSTLEIQRTEQGDSAMYLCASSSRRAGGYEQYFGPGTRLTVT.

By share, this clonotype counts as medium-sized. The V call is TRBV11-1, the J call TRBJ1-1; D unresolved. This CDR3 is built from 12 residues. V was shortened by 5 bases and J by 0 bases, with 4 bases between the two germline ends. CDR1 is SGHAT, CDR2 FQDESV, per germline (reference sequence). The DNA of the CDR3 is TGTGCCAGCAGCGACCTGAACACTGAAGCTTTCTTT. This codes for CASSDLNTEAFF.

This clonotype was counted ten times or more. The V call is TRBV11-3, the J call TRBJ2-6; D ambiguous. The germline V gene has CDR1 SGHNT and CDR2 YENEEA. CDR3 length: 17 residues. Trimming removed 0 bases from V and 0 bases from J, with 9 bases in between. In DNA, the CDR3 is TGTGCCAGCAGCTTAGAGGGGTCACACTCTGGGGCCAACGTCCTGACTTTC. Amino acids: CASSLEGSHSGANVLTF.

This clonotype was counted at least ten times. CDR3 bases: TGCAGCGTTGAAAGTGAAGGAGGGACTGGCTCACCCACAGATACGCAGTATTTT. It is translated as CSVESEGGTGSPTDTQYF. The chain is built from TRBV29-1 and TRBJ2-3; TRBD2 is a possible D gene (6 bases). V lost 2 bases to trimming and J lost 2 bases, with 23 bases between them. CDR3 size: 18 residues. The germline V gene has CDR1 SQVTM and CDR2 ANQGSEA.

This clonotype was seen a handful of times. The CDR3 DNA reads as TGCAGTGCTAGAGGACAGGCCAGCACAGATACGCAGTATTTT. This codes for CSARGQASTDTQYF. J is TRBJ2-3 and V is TRBV20-1, with a tentative D call TRBD1 (6 bases). Between the trimmed V and J ends, which lost 1 base and 0 bases, there was a span of 8 bases. Germline values: CDR1 DFQATT, CDR2 SNEGSKA (reference sequence). This CDR3 is built from 14 residues.

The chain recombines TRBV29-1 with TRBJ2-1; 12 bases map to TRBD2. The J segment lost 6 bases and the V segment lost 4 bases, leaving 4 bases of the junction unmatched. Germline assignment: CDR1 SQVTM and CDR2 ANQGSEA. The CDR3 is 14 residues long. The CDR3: CSVVPSGRVNEQFF. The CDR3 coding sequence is TGCAGCGTTGTCCCTAGCGGGAGGGTCAATGAGCAGTTCTTC.

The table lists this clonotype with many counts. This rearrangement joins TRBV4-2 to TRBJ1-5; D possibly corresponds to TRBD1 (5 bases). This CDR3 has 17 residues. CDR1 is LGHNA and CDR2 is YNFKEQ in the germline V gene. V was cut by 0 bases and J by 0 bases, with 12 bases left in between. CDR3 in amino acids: CASSQEDTGYSNQPQHF. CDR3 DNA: TGTGCCAGCAGCCAAGAGGATACAGGTTATAGCAATCAGCCCCAGCATTTT.

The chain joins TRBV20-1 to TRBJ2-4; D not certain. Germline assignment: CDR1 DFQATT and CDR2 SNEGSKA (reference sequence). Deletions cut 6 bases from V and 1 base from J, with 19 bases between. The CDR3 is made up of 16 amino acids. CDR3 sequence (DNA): TGCAGTGCGCAACCGGGTCTCTGGGTGGCCAAAAACATTCAGTACTTC. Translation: CSAQPGLWVAKNIQYF.

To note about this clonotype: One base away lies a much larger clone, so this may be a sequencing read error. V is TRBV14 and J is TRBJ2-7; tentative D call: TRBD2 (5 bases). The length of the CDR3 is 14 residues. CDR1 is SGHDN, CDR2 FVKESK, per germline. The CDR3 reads CASSHPSTRVEQCF. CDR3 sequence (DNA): TGTGCCAGCAGCCACCCAAGTACTAGAGTCGAGCAGTGCTTC. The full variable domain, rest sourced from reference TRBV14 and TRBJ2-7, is EAGVTQFPSHSVIEKGQTVTLRCDPISGHDNLYWYRRVMGKEIKFLLHFVKESKQDESGMPNNRFLAERTGGTYSTLKVQPAELEDSGVYFCASSHPSTRVEQCFGPGTRLTVT.

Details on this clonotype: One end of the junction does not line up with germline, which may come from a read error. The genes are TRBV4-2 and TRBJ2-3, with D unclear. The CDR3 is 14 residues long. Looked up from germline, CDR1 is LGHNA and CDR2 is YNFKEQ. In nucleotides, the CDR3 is TGTGCCAGTAGCCAAGATATTAGCTCAGATACGCAGTATTTT. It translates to CASSQDISSDTQYF.

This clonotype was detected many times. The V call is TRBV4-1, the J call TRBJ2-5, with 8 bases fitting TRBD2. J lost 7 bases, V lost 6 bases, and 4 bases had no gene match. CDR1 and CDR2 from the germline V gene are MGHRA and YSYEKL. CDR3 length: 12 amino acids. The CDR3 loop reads CASRGLAGTQYF. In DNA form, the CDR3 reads TGCGCCAGCAGAGGTCTAGCGGGGACCCAGTACTTC.

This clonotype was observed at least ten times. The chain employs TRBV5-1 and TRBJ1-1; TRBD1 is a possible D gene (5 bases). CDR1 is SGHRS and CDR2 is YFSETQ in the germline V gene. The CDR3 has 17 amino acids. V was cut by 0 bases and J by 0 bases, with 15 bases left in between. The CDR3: CASSLDPTGLMNTEAFF. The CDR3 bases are TGCGCCAGCAGCTTGGATCCCACAGGTCTCATGAACACTGAAGCTTTCTTT.